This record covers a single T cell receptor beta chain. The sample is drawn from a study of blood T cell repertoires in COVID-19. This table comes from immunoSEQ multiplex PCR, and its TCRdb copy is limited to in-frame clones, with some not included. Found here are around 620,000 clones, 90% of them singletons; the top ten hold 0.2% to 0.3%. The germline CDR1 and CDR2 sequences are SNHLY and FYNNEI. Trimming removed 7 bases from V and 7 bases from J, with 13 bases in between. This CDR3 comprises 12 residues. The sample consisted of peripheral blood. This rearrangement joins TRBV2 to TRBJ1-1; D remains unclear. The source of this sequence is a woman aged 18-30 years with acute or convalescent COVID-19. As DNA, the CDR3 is TGTGCCAGCACCCCCCCGCGGGGTGAAGCTTTCTTT. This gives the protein CASTPPRGEAFF.